One sample yielded the 28 T cell receptor beta chains listed below, sequenced in a study of T cells after yellow fever vaccination. Using its own MiXCR run on the 5' RACE reads, TCRdb lists one record per CDR3 protein. The table has 350,000 to 550,000 distinct CDR3 sequences, around 20% seen once. The sample in question was PBMCs, obtained before the yellow fever booster vaccination. Receptors originate from a man aged 18 to 29 who received the YFV17D yellow fever vaccine.

This chain uses TRBV12-3 or TRBV12-4 with TRBJ2-1, with TRBD1 as a possible D gene (5 bases). V lost 6 bases and J lost 4, with 16 bases in between. The CDR3 length is 15 residues. CDR3 residues: CASSPGHNRYNEQFF. CDR3 nucleotide sequence: TGTGCCAGCAGCCCCGGACATAACCGGTACAATGAGCAGTTCTTC.

V and J are TRBV6-2 or TRBV6-3 and TRBJ2-5; D is undetermined. Looked up from germline, CDR1 is MNHEY and CDR2 is SVGEGT. Trimming cost V 5 bases and J 0 bases, with 7 bases left between them. This CDR3 is 13 amino acids long. Here the CDR3 DNA reads TGTGCCAGCAGTGACCGGTACCAAGAGACCCAGTACTTC. Translated, it gives CASSDRYQETQYF.

The chain is built from TRBV18 and TRBJ2-7; 9 positions match TRBD1. J was trimmed by 7 bases and V by 3 bases; bases with no gene match: 7. This CDR3 is 14 amino acids long. CDR1 and CDR2 (germline): KGHSH, LQKENI. In DNA form, the CDR3 reads TGTGCCAGCTCACCGCGGTCGGGGACAGGGGAGCAGTACGTC. It codes for CASSPRSGTGEQYV.

The V and J genes are TRBV6-5 and TRBJ2-3; D not certain. The V and J ends lost 6 bases and 0 bases respectively, with 10 bases between them. The CDR3 length is 14 residues. Germline-derived CDR1 and CDR2 are MNHEY and SVGAGI. The CDR3 nucleotides read TGTGCCAGCAGGACAAGCTATAGCACAGATACGCAGTATTTT. It specifies CASRTSYSTDTQYF.

This clonotype showed up just a few times. The V gene is TRBV5-1, the J gene TRBJ1-6; perhaps TRBD1 as D (5 bases). CDR1 and CDR2 from the germline V gene are SGHRS and YFSETQ. The CDR3 contains 15 residues. V dropped 2 bases and J dropped 7 bases, with 13 bases sitting between them. The CDR3 here is CASSFYRRDNSPLHF. The CDR3 nucleotides are TGCGCCAGCAGCTTTTACAGGAGGGACAATTCACCCCTCCACTTT.

Comment on this clonotype: A much bigger clone sits one base away, suggesting this may be a read error. J is TRBJ2-2 and V is TRBV5-1; D is ambiguous. The CDR3 contains 13 residues. CDR1 and CDR2 (germline): SGHRS, YFSETQ. The CDR3 protein is CTSSRDANGELFF. CDR3 DNA: TGCACCAGCAGCCGTGACGCTAACGGGGAGCTGTTTTTT.

This clonotype was found a few times. The rearrangement uses TRBV27 and TRBJ1-1; D unclear. This CDR3 has 13 residues. The germline V and J ends were trimmed by 5 bases and 0 bases, with 7 bases remaining between them. Germline V gene lookup returns CDR1 MNHEY and CDR2 SMNVEV (reference sequence). DNA of the CDR3: TGTGCCAGCAGTCCCAACCTGAACACTGAAGCTTTCTTT. Translation gives CASSPNLNTEAFF.

This clonotype occurred many times. The gene calls are TRBV4-2 and TRBJ1-6; D is uncertain. The CDR3 covers 14 residues. Germline assignment: CDR1 LGHNA and CDR2 YNFKEQ. The V end lost 0 bases, the J end lost 7 bases, and 7 bases lay between the germline ends. The CDR3 here is CASSQDGENSPLHF. The CDR3 DNA follows: TGTGCCAGCAGCCAAGACGGGGAAAATTCACCCCTCCACTTT.

This clonotype was recorded a few times. V gene TRBV7-2 combines with J gene TRBJ2-5; TRBD2 matches at 9 bases. The germline CDR1 and CDR2 sequences are SGHTA and FQGNSA. CDR3 length: 16 amino acids. V was pared by 5 bases and J by 5 bases, with 12 bases of the junction left unmatched. As DNA, the CDR3 is TGTGCCAGCAGCCGGGTAGCGGGGGAATCTTGGGAGACCCAGTACTTC. It is translated as CASSRVAGESWETQYF.

V and J are TRBV11-2 and TRBJ2-7, with D uncertain. The V and J ends lost 2 bases and 3 bases respectively, with 17 bases between them. In germline, CDR1 is SGHAT, CDR2 FQNNGV. This CDR3 contains 16 residues. The CDR3 spells CASSLSLRATRYEQYF. The CDR3, as DNA: TGTGCCAGCAGCTTATCCCTGAGAGCGACCCGCTACGAGCAGTACTTC.

The gene calls are TRBV27 and TRBJ1-1; maybe TRBD1 (5 bases). Germline CDR1 and CDR2: MNHEY and SMNVEV (reference sequence). Trimming took 3 bases from V and 1 from J, leaving 9 bases between them. CDR3 length equals 14 residues. In nucleotides, the CDR3 is TGTGCCAGCAGTTTTTCGACAGCGAACACTGAAGCTTTCTTT. It encodes CASSFSTANTEAFF.

This clonotype was recorded at least ten times. J is TRBJ2-7 and V is TRBV3-1, with 8 bases aligning to TRBD1. The CDR3 is 13 residues long. Germline CDR1 LGHDT, CDR2 YNNKEL (reference sequence). The V segment lost 5 bases and the J segment 3 bases; nucleotides outside the gene matches: 3. The CDR3 sequence is CASSFDRGYEQYF. The CDR3 nucleotides read TGTGCCAGCAGCTTCGACAGGGGCTACGAGCAGTACTTC.

There are a few counts of this clonotype. The rearrangement uses TRBV18 and TRBJ1-2; 7 positions match TRBD1. Germline V CDR1 and CDR2: KGHSH, LQKENI. J was trimmed by 4 bases and V by 6 bases; bases with no gene match: 11. This CDR3 comprises 15 residues. The CDR3 coding sequence is TGTGCCAGCTCGCTTTGGGACAGAAAAAGCTATGGCTACACCTTC. Translating gives CASSLWDRKSYGYTF.

This clonotype was seen a handful of times. This chain links TRBV20-1 with TRBJ2-5, with 8 positions matching TRBD1. The CDR3 contains 13 residues. V was pared by 5 bases and J by 5 bases, with 7 bases of the junction left unmatched. Germline CDR1 is DFQATT and CDR2 is SNEGSKA (reference sequence). For the CDR3, the DNA is TGCAGTGCTTACCGAACAGGGGGTGAGACCCAGTACTTC. Encoded protein: CSAYRTGGETQYF.

This rearrangement joins TRBV11-2 to TRBJ2-3; D call uncertain. Between the trimmed V and J ends, which lost 5 bases and 8 bases, there was a span of 11 bases. CDR1 SGHAT and CDR2 FQNNGV come from the germline V gene. The CDR3 runs 12 residues. The CDR3 nucleotides are TGTGCCAGCAGCGGTAGTGCGGCTACGCAGTATTTT. Protein: CASSGSAATQYF.

The chain recombines TRBV6-1 with TRBJ2-3, with D possibly TRBD1 on 5 matching bases. The CDR3 extends over 13 amino acids. Trimming pared 5 bases from V and 3 bases from J, leaving 9 bases between. Germline CDR1 and CDR2: MNHNS and SASEGT. The CDR3 sequence: CASSTTVTDTQYF. DNA of the CDR3: TGTGCCAGCAGTACGACAGTTACAGATACGCAGTATTTT.

This clonotype was seen many times. V is TRBV27 and J is TRBJ2-3, with 8 bases aligning to TRBD1. Trimming cost V 9 bases and J 6 bases; bases outside gene matches: 14. Per the germline V gene, CDR1 is MNHEY and CDR2 is SMNVEV (reference sequence). CDR3 length: 15 amino acids. In nucleotides, the CDR3 is TGTGCCAGTCAAATCAGGGGGCGACGAGGGGATACGCAGTATTTT. This gives the protein CASQIRGRRGDTQYF.

This clonotype turned up a few times. The chain uses TRBV6-1 and TRBJ2-7; a possible D gene is TRBD1 (6 bases). V was pared by 4 bases and J by 3 bases, with 13 bases between. CDR3 length: 14 amino acids. Germline CDR1 MNHNS, CDR2 SASEGT. CDR3 in DNA: TGTGCCAGCAGTGGGACAGAAGGGGTCTACGAGCAGTACTTC. Translated, it gives CASSGTEGVYEQYF.

The V and J genes are TRBV6-5 and TRBJ1-2, with 12 bases that match TRBD1. The CDR3 contains 17 residues. Germline assignment: CDR1 MNHEY and CDR2 SVGAGI. Trimming cost V 1 base and J 7 bases; bases outside gene matches: 10. The DNA of the CDR3 is TGTGCCAGCAGTTACTACCCACCGGGACAGGGGGCGAGTGGCTACACCTTC. Translation gives CASSYYPPGQGASGYTF.

This clonotype was seen a few times. An end of the junction differs from the germline gene, which may be a read error. CDR3 in DNA: TGTGCCAGCAGCTTGGGGCGCAACACTGAATCTTTCTTT. This codes for CASSLGRNTESFF. The rearrangement links TRBV11-1 to TRBJ1-1, with D possibly matching TRBD1 (5 bases). Germline V gene data show CDR1 as SGHAT and CDR2 as FQDESV (reference sequence). The CDR3 totals 13 residues.

This clonotype was seen many times. The chain is built from TRBV7-2 and TRBJ2-2; D is uncertain. The CDR3 loop spans 13 amino acids. Trimming removed 2 bases at V and 4 bases at J, with 5 bases between. Germline V CDR1 and CDR2: SGHTA, FQGNSA. The CDR3 loop reads CASSLYSTGELFF. The CDR3 DNA follows: TGTGCCAGCAGCTTATACTCCACCGGGGAGCTGTTTTTT.

This clonotype was seen only a few times. The J gene is TRBJ1-2, the V gene TRBV10-3; D is undetermined. The germline V gene has CDR1 ENHRY and CDR2 SYGVKD. The CDR3 spans 18 residues. With 6 bases removed from V and 1 base from J, the gap between germline ends came to 24 bases. The CDR3 DNA reads as TGTGCCATCAGAAACTCCAGAATCTCTGTGGACCGTAACTATGGCTACACCTTC. Translating gives CAIRNSRISVDRNYGYTF.

The rearrangement uses TRBV28 and TRBJ1-2; D possibly corresponds to TRBD1 (5 bases). Trimming cost V 8 bases and J 2 bases, with 12 bases left between them. CDR3 size: 13 residues. CDR1 MDHEN and CDR2 SYDVKM come from the germline V gene. The CDR3 bases are TGTGCCAGCTTTTTCAGGGCCAACTATGGCTACACCTTC. Translating it yields CASFFRANYGYTF.

This clonotype was counted only a few times. The chain has TRBV12-3 or TRBV12-4 and TRBJ1-2; no firm D call. This CDR3 comprises 13 residues. The germline V and J ends were trimmed by 3 bases and 7 bases, with 12 bases remaining between them. The chain's CDR3 is CASSLKGWGGYTF. CDR3 DNA: TGTGCCAGCAGTTTGAAGGGTTGGGGTGGCTACACCTTC.

Here the CDR3 DNA reads TGTGCCAGCAGTTCCGGGACAGAGTATGGCTACACCTTC. Translated, it gives CASSSGTEYGYTF. The rearrangement uses TRBV6-5 and TRBJ1-2; 7 nucleotides align to TRBD1. Germline V lookup: CDR1 MNHEY, CDR2 SVGAGI. V gave up 4 bases and J gave up 5 bases; unmatched junction bases: 4. The CDR3 runs 13 residues.

This clonotype was counted a few times. The V and J genes are TRBV5-1 and TRBJ2-5, with D possibly being TRBD1 (6 bases). V was shortened by 7 bases and J by 3 bases, with 13 bases between the two germline ends. The CDR3 consists of 13 residues. CDR1 is SGHRS, CDR2 YFSETQ, per germline. As DNA, the CDR3 is TGCGCCAGCCGGCCCTCAGGGGAAGAGACCCAGTACTTC. It yields the protein CASRPSGEETQYF.

V is TRBV4-1 and J is TRBJ2-1; 12 nucleotides match TRBD2. The CDR3 is 15 amino acids. Germline lookup yields CDR1 MGHRA and CDR2 YSYEKL. J was trimmed by 9 bases and V by 4 bases; bases with no gene match: 7. Here the CDR3 DNA reads TGCGCCAGCAGCCGCGGACTAGCGGGGTCCGTTGAGCAGTTCTTC. Encoded protein: CASSRGLAGSVEQFF.

The V call is TRBV5-1, the J call TRBJ1-2; TRBD1 matches at 7 bases. The germline V gene encodes CDR1 SGHRS and CDR2 YFSETQ. CDR3 size: 12 residues. Trimming removed 4 bases from V and 8 bases from J; junction bases left unmatched: 5. For the CDR3, the DNA is TGCGCCAGCAGCCTTGGACAGGTCGGCTACACCTTC. It encodes CASSLGQVGYTF.